Listed here are 18 T cell receptor beta chains from one sample, sequenced in a study of cytomegalovirus exposure and HLA in healthy donors. The PCR made use of 60 Vbeta and 13 Jbeta primers. TCRdb keeps only in-frame clones here, not all; method: immunoSEQ multiplex PCR. The data hold approximately 150,000 clones, with 80% observed a single time. The sequencing sample was made of PBMCs. These receptors originate from a man younger than 45 in good health and CMV-seropositive.

The genes are TRBV4-1 and TRBJ1-1, with a tentative D call TRBD1 (5 bases). Germline assignment: CDR1 MGHRA and CDR2 YSYEKL. The CDR3 contains 15 residues. Trimming stripped 1 base from V and 7 bases from J, with 16 bases between. The CDR3 sequence is CASSQGAGRLLEAFF. CDR3 coding DNA: TGCGCCAGCAGCCAAGGAGCGGGGCGGTTACTTGAAGCTTTCTTT.

The CDR3, as DNA: TGTGCCAGCGGGACAGGGGCCCTTCTGAACACTGAAGCTTTCTTT. It is translated as CASGTGALLNTEAFF. V usage is TRBV7-9 and J usage is TRBJ1-1, with 10 nucleotides matching TRBD1. Unmatched junction bases numbered 6, after V lost 8 bases and J lost 0 bases. The CDR3 runs to 15 residues. Looked up from germline, CDR1 is SEHNR and CDR2 is FQNEAQ (reference sequence).

The V call is TRBV27, the J call TRBJ2-1; 8 bases align to TRBD2. The CDR3 is 14 amino acids. The V gene's germline CDR1 is MNHEY and CDR2 SMNVEV (reference sequence). Germline trimming cut 4 bases from V and 5 bases from J; bases unmatched to any gene: 4. CDR3 loop: CASSWASGHNEQFF. CDR3 in DNA: TGTGCCAGCAGTTGGGCTAGCGGGCACAATGAGCAGTTCTTC.

The sample holds a few counts of this clone. The rearrangement joins TRBV30 to TRBJ1-2; D call uncertain. Between the trimmed V and J ends, which lost 0 bases and 0 bases, there was a span of 11 bases. The CDR3 covers 15 residues. Germline loops: CDR1 GTSNPN, CDR2 SVGIG (reference sequence). CDR3 sequence (DNA): TGTGCCTGGAGTGTACCGCGATACGCTAACTATGGCTACACCTTC. Its protein product is CAWSVPRYANYGYTF.

The V gene is TRBV7-9, the J gene TRBJ2-1, with 8 bases that match TRBD2. Looked up from germline, CDR1 is SEHNR and CDR2 is FQNEAQ (reference sequence). The V segment lost 1 base and the J segment 9 bases; nucleotides outside the gene matches: 5. The CDR3 is made up of 14 amino acids. CDR3 protein: CASSLGTSLSEQFF. The CDR3 DNA follows: TGTGCCAGCAGCTTAGGGACTAGCTTGAGTGAGCAGTTCTTC.

A word on this clone: At one of its ends the junction is not consistent with the germline gene, which may arise from a read error. The rearrangement links TRBV7-9 to TRBJ1-1; the D gene is possibly TRBD1 (6 bases). This CDR3 contains 18 residues. Germline V lookup: CDR1 SEHNR, CDR2 FQNEAQ (reference sequence). The CDR3 DNA reads TGTTCCAGCAGCACCGGGTTTGGGTTTCAGGGGCCGAACACTGAAGCTTTCTTT. Protein product: CSSSTGFGFQGPNTEAFF.

This chain connects TRBV2 to TRBJ2-3; D is uncertain. CDR3 length equals 12 residues. The V gene's germline CDR1 is SNHLY and CDR2 FYNNEI. Trimming cost V 7 bases and J 0 bases, with 5 bases left between them. This CDR3 reads CASTASTDTQYF. CDR3 DNA: TGTGCCAGCACAGCGAGCACAGATACGCAGTATTTT.

This clone was picked up a small number of times. V usage is TRBV28 and J usage is TRBJ1-3; weak D call: TRBD1 (5 bases). The germline gives CDR1 MDHEN, CDR2 SYDVKM. This CDR3 has 14 residues. The V end lost 8 bases, the J end lost 4 bases, and 15 bases lay between the germline ends. The CDR3 reads CASVNGGGGNTIYF. The DNA for the CDR3 is TGTGCCAGCGTTAATGGGGGAGGAGGAAACACCATATATTTT.

This rearrangement joins TRBV27 to TRBJ2-7; tentative D call: TRBD1 (6 bases). V was cut by 5 bases and J by 0 bases, with 20 bases left in between. Germline V CDR1 and CDR2: MNHEY, SMNVEV (reference sequence). The CDR3 has 17 amino acids. CDR3 DNA: TGTGCCAGCAGTCCCCTTCGACAGGACTTCCTCTCCTACGAGCAGTACTTC. As protein: CASSPLRQDFLSYEQYF.

The chain has TRBV14 and TRBJ2-5; TRBD1 is a possible D gene (6 bases). Germline CDR1 reads SGHDN; CDR2 reads FVKESK. CDR3 size: 16 residues. Trimming pared 4 bases from V and 4 bases from J, leaving 19 bases between. The CDR3 loop is CASSLRQVGLSETQYF. DNA of the CDR3: TGTGCCAGCAGCCTAAGACAGGTCGGGTTATCAGAGACCCAGTACTTC.

Worth noting for this clone: Other nucleotide sequences in the sample specify the same CDR3. The V and J genes are TRBV27 and TRBJ2-1, with 13 bases matching TRBD2. The germline V gene has CDR1 MNHEY and CDR2 SMNVEV (reference sequence). The length of the CDR3 is 15 residues. V dropped 5 bases and J dropped 3; count of bases not matched to a gene: 1. CDR3 loop: CASSRTSGSYNEQFF. The CDR3 nucleotides are TGTGCCAGCAGTCGGACTAGCGGGAGCTACAATGAGCAGTTCTTC.

The chain employs TRBV18 and TRBJ1-2; TRBD1 aligns across 7 bases. V was pared by 3 bases and J by 2 bases, with 9 bases of the junction left unmatched. This CDR3 has 16 amino acids. CDR1 and CDR2 (germline): KGHSH, LQKENI. The CDR3 sequence is CASSPPNRGINYGYTF. CDR3 sequence (DNA): TGTGCCAGCTCACCCCCCAACAGGGGAATCAACTATGGCTACACCTTC.

This chain joins TRBV4-3 and TRBJ2-7; maybe TRBD2 (6 bases). The ends were cut back, 1 base at V and 5 bases at J, with 15 bases in the middle. This CDR3 spans 15 amino acids. Germline lookup yields CDR1 LGHNA and CDR2 YSLEER. CDR3 nucleotides: TGCGCCAGCAGCCAAGGCCCCGGGGCGGGGCACGAGCAGTACTTC. It codes for CASSQGPGAGHEQYF.

V and J are TRBV6-5 and TRBJ2-7; the D is unclear. Per germline, CDR1 MNHEY and CDR2 SVGAGI. The CDR3 sequence is 13 residues long. The V end lost 2 bases, the J end lost 3 bases, and 8 bases lay between the germline ends. CDR3 protein: CASSYAAVYEQYF. CDR3 nucleotide sequence: TGTGCCAGCAGTTACGCCGCGGTCTACGAGCAGTACTTC.

V and J are TRBV10-1 and TRBJ2-2; tentative D call: TRBD1 (6 bases). Germline-derived CDR1 and CDR2 are WNHNN and SYGVQD (reference sequence). The CDR3 runs 14 residues. Trimming removed 4 bases from V and 5 bases from J, with 11 bases in between. CDR3 coding DNA: TGCGCCAGCAGTGCAGGACAGCGGACCGGGGAGCTGTTTTTT. This encodes CASSAGQRTGELFF.

CDR3 protein: CASSFGGVYETQYF. The CDR3 DNA follows: TGTGCCAGCAGCTTTGGAGGGGTGTATGAGACCCAGTACTTC. The V and J genes are TRBV11-3 and TRBJ2-5; D is perhaps TRBD2 (6 bases). CDR3 length equals 14 residues. Germline CDR1 reads SGHNT; CDR2 reads YENEEA. V was shortened by 3 bases and J by 5 bases, with 13 bases between the two germline ends.

DNA for the CDR3: TGTGCCAGCAGTTTATCGGTACAGGGACGTGGCTACACCTTC. It yields the protein CASSLSVQGRGYTF. The V call is TRBV27, the J call TRBJ1-2, with D maybe TRBD1 (6 bases). Looked up from germline, CDR1 is MNHEY and CDR2 is SMNVEV (reference sequence). The CDR3 is made up of 14 amino acids. The germline V and J ends were trimmed by 0 bases and 7 bases, with 12 bases remaining between them.

Only a few counts were recorded for this clone. This rearrangement joins TRBV28 to TRBJ1-5, with D hard to call. Trimming shortened V by 2 bases and J by 4 bases, and 9 bases separated the two germline ends. The CDR3 contains 14 residues. The germline V gene encodes CDR1 MDHEN and CDR2 SYDVKM. The CDR3: CASSLGQRNQPQHF. The DNA of the CDR3 is TGTGCCAGCAGTTTAGGGCAGAGAAATCAGCCCCAGCATTTT.